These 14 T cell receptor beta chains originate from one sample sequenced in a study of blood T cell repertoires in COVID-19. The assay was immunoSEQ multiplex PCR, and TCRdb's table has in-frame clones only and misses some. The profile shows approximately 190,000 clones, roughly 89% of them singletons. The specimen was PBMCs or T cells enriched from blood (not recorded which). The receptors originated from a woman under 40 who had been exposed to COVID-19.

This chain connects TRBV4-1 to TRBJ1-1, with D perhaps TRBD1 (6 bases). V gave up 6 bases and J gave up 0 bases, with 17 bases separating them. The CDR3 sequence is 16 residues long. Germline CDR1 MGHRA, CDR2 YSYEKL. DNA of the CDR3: TGCGCCAGCAGGCGAATGACGGGACAAATGAACACTGAAGCTTTCTTT. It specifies CASRRMTGQMNTEAFF.

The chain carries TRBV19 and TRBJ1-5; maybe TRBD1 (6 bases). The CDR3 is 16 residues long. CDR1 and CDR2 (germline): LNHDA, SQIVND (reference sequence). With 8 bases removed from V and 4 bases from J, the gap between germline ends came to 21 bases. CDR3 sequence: CASEGPGARTNQPQHF. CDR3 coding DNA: TGTGCCAGTGAGGGGCCAGGGGCCAGAACTAATCAGCCCCAGCATTTT.

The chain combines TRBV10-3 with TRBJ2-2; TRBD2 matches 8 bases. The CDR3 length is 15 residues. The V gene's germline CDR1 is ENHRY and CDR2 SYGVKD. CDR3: CAHGSGGANTGELFF. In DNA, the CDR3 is TGTGCTCACGGGAGCGGGGGTGCGAACACCGGGGAGCTGTTTTTT.

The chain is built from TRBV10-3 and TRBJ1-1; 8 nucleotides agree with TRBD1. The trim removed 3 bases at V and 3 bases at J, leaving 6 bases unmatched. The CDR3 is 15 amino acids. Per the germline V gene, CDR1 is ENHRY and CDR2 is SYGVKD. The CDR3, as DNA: TGTGCCATCAGTGAACGAAACAGGGGGGACACTGAAGCTTTCTTT. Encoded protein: CAISERNRGDTEAFF.

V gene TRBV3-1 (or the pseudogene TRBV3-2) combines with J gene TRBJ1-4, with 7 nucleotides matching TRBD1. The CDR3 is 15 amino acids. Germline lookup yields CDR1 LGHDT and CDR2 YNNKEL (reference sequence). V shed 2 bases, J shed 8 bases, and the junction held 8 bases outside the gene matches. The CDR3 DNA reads TGTGCCAGCAGCCAACGCGGGACAGAGCCCGAAAAACTGTTTTTT. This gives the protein CASSQRGTEPEKLFF.

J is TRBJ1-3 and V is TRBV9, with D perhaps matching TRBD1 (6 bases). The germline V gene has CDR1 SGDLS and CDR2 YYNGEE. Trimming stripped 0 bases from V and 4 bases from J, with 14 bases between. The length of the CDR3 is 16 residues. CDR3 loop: CASSVDPGAFGNTIYF. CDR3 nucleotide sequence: TGTGCCAGCAGCGTAGATCCAGGGGCGTTCGGAAACACCATATATTTT.

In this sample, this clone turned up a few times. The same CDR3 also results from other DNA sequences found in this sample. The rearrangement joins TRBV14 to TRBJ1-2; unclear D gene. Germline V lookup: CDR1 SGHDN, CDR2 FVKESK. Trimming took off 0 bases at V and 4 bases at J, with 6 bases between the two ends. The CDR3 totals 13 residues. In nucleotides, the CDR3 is TGTGCCAGCAGCCAAGAACGCAGCTATGGCTACACCTTC. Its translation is CASSQERSYGYTF.

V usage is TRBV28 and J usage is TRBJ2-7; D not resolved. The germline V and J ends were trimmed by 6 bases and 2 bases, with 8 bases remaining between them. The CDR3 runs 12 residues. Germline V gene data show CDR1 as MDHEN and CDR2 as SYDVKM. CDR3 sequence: CASRMTPYEQYF. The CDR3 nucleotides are TGTGCCAGCAGAATGACACCCTACGAGCAGTACTTC.

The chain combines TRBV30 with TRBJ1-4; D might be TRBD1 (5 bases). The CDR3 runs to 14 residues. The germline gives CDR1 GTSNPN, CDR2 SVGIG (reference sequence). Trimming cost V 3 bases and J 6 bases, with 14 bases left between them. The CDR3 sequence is CAWRPGIMDEKLFF. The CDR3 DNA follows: TGTGCCTGGAGGCCAGGGATTATGGATGAAAAACTGTTTTTT.

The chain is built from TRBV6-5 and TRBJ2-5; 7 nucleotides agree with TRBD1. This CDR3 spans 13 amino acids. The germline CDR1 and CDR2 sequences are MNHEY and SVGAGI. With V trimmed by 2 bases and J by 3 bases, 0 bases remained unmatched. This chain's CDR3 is CASSYDREETQYF. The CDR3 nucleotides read TGTGCCAGCAGTTACGACAGGGAAGAGACCCAGTACTTC.

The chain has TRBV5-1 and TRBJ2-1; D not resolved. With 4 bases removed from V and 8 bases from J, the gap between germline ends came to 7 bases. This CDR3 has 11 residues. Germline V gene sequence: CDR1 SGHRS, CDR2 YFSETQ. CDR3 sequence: CASSRRDEQFF. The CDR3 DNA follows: TGCGCCAGCAGCCGACGGGATGAGCAGTTCTTC.

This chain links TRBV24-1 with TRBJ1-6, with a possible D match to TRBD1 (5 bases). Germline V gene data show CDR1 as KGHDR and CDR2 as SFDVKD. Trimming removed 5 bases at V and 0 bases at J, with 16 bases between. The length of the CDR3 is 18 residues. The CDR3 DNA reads TGTGCCACCAGTGGTTTAGGGGTGAAAATCTCCTATAATTCACCCCTCCACTTT. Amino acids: CATSGLGVKISYNSPLHF.

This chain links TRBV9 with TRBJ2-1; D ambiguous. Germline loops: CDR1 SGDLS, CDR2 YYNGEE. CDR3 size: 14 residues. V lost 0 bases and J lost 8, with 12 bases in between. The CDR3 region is CASSVGSGWDEQFF. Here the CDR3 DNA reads TGTGCCAGCAGCGTAGGATCAGGTTGGGATGAGCAGTTCTTC.

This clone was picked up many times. The CDR3 loop reads CSVGSQETQYF. CDR3 coding DNA: TGCAGTGTTGGCAGTCAAGAGACCCAGTACTTC. The chain has TRBV20-1 and TRBJ2-5; no definite D call. The V end was cut by 7 bases, the J end by 2 bases, with 8 bases between. From germline, CDR1 is DFQATT and CDR2 SNEGSKA (reference sequence). CDR3 length equals 11 residues.